Sequencing of this TCR beta chain was carried out in a study of cytomegalovirus exposure and HLA in healthy donors. Germline V lookup: CDR1 MNHEY, CDR2 SVGAGI. The junction had 1 base not matched to a gene; V was cut back by 1 base and J by 3 bases. The CDR3 consists of 15 residues. The primer mix had 60 Vbeta and 13 Jbeta primers. TCRdb keeps only in-frame clones here, not all; method: immunoSEQ multiplex PCR. The profile shows 76,000 or so clones, approximately 80% of them singletons. This sequence was found in a woman aged 40 to 50 in good health and CMV-seropositive. The sample was PBMCs. V gene TRBV6-5 combines with J gene TRBJ2-5, with 11 bases that match TRBD2. The CDR3 region has the DNA TGTGCCAGCAGTTACTTGACTAGCGGGAAAGAGACCCAGTACTTC. Translated, it gives CASSYLTSGKETQYF.